These 11 T cell receptor beta chains were sequenced from one sample in a study of blood T cell repertoires in COVID-19. Produced via immunoSEQ multiplex PCR; TCRdb's table is partial and in-frame only. This sample yields tens of thousands of clones, of which roughly 84% are seen a single time; over 25% belongs to the top ten. Sequenced material: peripheral blood. The receptors shown here come from a man between 65 and 79 years old with active COVID-19.

The table lists this clone with a count of one. This chain joins TRBV7-8 and TRBJ1-5; 10 bases match TRBD1. Germline-derived CDR1 and CDR2 are SGHVS and FQNEAQ. With 1 base clipped from V and 5 bases from J, the junction kept 11 bases outside the gene matches. The CDR3 loop spans 18 amino acids. CDR3: CASSLVRWSGTGDQPQHF. For the CDR3, the DNA is TGTGCCAGCAGCTTAGTTCGGTGGAGTGGGACAGGGGATCAGCCCCAGCATTTT.

The chain is built from TRBV18 and TRBJ2-7; 9 nucleotides match TRBD2. Germline V gives CDR1 KGHSH, CDR2 LQKENI. The CDR3 covers 17 residues. The junction had 12 bases not matched to a gene; V was cut back by 1 base and J by 5 bases. The CDR3 nucleotides are TGTGCCAGCTCACCACTGGGCGGGGGGGGAAAAGGAAACGAGCAGTACTTC. Amino acid sequence: CASSPLGGGGKGNEQYF. Drawing the rest from reference TRBV18 and TRBJ2-7, the complete variable domain is NAGVMQNPRHLVRRRGQEARLRCSPMKGHSHVYWYRQLPEEGLKFMVYLQKENIIDESGMPKERFSAEFPKEGPSILRIQQVVRGDSAAYFCASSPLGGGGKGNEQYFGPGTRLTVT.

V and J are TRBV18 and TRBJ1-1; 7 bases are a match to TRBD1. CDR3 size: 16 residues. Looked up from germline, CDR1 is KGHSH and CDR2 is LQKENI. V shed 2 bases and J 0 bases; nucleotides not matched to a gene: 6. The CDR3 is CASSPGGGRMNTEAFF. CDR3 nucleotide sequence: TGTGCCAGCTCACCAGGAGGGGGCAGGATGAACACTGAAGCTTTCTTT.

This clone turned up a few times. The chain employs TRBV28 and TRBJ2-1, with D perhaps TRBD2 (6 bases). The V end was cut by 4 bases, the J end by 4 bases, with 14 bases between. The CDR3 totals 15 residues. Germline V gene lookup returns CDR1 MDHEN and CDR2 SYDVKM. The CDR3 DNA follows: TGTGCCAGCAGTTGGATAGCGGCTCCTTACAATGAGCAGTTCTTC. Translated: CASSWIAAPYNEQFF.

This clone was counted a single time. The gene calls are TRBV6-5 and TRBJ2-5, with 13 bases matching TRBD2. Germline CDR1 is MNHEY and CDR2 is SVGAGI. The CDR3 extends over 15 amino acids. The V segment lost 7 bases and the J segment 0 bases; nucleotides outside the gene matches: 2. The CDR3 sequence is CASKGLAGNQETQYF. The CDR3 DNA reads as TGTGCCAGCAAGGGACTAGCGGGGAACCAAGAGACCCAGTACTTC.

The chain combines TRBV2 with TRBJ2-1, with D perhaps TRBD1 (6 bases). V dropped 8 bases and J dropped 2 bases, with 13 bases sitting between them. CDR3 length: 14 residues. Germline CDR1 and CDR2: SNHLY and FYNNEI. This CDR3 reads CASGQGNAYNEQFF. CDR3 coding DNA: TGTGCCAGCGGTCAGGGGAACGCCTACAATGAGCAGTTCTTC.

The CDR3 sequence: CASSHDREDNEKLFF. CDR3 nucleotide sequence: TGTGCCAGCAGCCATGACAGGGAAGATAATGAAAAACTGTTTTTT. V gene TRBV11-2 combines with J gene TRBJ1-4, with 7 nucleotides matching TRBD1. The V and J ends lost 5 bases and 4 bases, in that order; junction bases with no gene match: 7. This CDR3 is built from 15 residues. Germline V CDR1 and CDR2: SGHAT, FQNNGV.

The chain couples TRBV6-2 or TRBV6-3 to TRBJ2-1; TRBD2 aligns across 8 bases. The CDR3 totals 14 residues. The V segment lost 5 bases and the J segment 6 bases; nucleotides outside the gene matches: 6. Germline CDR1 and CDR2: MNHEY and SVGEGT. CDR3 residues: CASSQLAVGNEQFF. The DNA of the CDR3 is TGTGCCAGCAGTCAACTAGCGGTCGGCAATGAGCAGTTCTTC.

The chain combines TRBV19 with TRBJ2-1; TRBD2 matches 13 bases. CDR3 length equals 17 residues. V was pared by 9 bases and J by 7 bases, with 15 bases of the junction left unmatched. Germline CDR1 reads LNHDA; CDR2 reads SQIVND (reference sequence). Written as DNA, the CDR3 is TGTGCCAGCACCACTAGCGGGAGGGCCCGAGGTGGGAATGAGCAGTTCTTC. This gives the protein CASTTSGRARGGNEQFF.

V and J are TRBV11-1 and TRBJ1-1; D call uncertain. Germline assignment: CDR1 SGHAT and CDR2 FQDESV (reference sequence). The CDR3 has 13 residues. V was trimmed by 5 bases and J by 4 bases, leaving 11 bases between them. CDR3 bases: TGTGCCAGCAGCCCCCGAGAGGTCACTGAAGCTTTCTTT. As protein: CASSPREVTEAFF.

This chain joins TRBV2 and TRBJ2-7, with TRBD2 matching 7 bases. V shed 5 bases and J 5 bases; nucleotides not matched to a gene: 9. CDR1 and CDR2 from the germline V gene are SNHLY and FYNNEI. This CDR3 spans 14 amino acids. CDR3 coding DNA: TGTGCCAGCAGTCCAGGTCGCGGGAGCCACGAGCAGTACTTC. The encoded protein is CASSPGRGSHEQYF.